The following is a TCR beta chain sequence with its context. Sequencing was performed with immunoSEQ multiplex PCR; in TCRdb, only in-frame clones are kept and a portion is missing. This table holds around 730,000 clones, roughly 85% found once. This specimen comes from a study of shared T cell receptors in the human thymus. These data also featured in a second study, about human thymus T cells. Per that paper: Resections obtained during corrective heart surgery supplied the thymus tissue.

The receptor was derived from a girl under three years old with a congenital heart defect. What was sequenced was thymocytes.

The CDR3 coding sequence is TGCGCCAGCAGTTATGCAGCGGGGGGGCCGGAAGATACGCAGTATTTT. It specifies CASSYAAGGPEDTQYF. This sequence joins TRBV5-1 and TRBJ2-3; 10 bases line up with TRBD2. Unmatched junction bases numbered 11, after V lost 5 bases and J lost 5 bases. The CDR3 length is 16 residues. Germline-derived CDR1 and CDR2 are SGHRS and YFSETQ.